This T cell receptor (beta chain) was identified during a study of cytomegalovirus exposure and HLA in healthy donors. Germline trimming cut 3 bases from V and 5 bases from J; bases unmatched to any gene: 7. Germline CDR1 and CDR2: SGHDN and FVKESK. The CDR3 has 15 residues. It was with 60 Vbeta and 13 Jbeta primers that the PCR ran. Method: immunoSEQ multiplex PCR; TCRdb's copy keeps in-frame clones and lacks some. Here the sample spans roughly 190,000 clones, around 86% being singletons. Sequencing input: PBMCs. The rearrangement uses TRBV14 and TRBJ1-2; 9 bases fit TRBD1. This receptor was taken from a woman between 45 and 60 years old in good health and CMV-seropositive. Here the CDR3 reads CASSQALGQGYGYTF. The CDR3 nucleotides are TGTGCCAGCAGCCAGGCCTTGGGACAGGGATATGGCTACACCTTC.